The rows below give T cell receptor beta chains drawn from one sample of a study of CD8 T cells in ankylosing spondylitis. Via MiXCR, TCRdb re-called the 5' RACE reads, giving one row per CDR3 protein. Altogether roughly 220,000 distinct CDR3 sequences are present, about 17% being singletons, with the ten largest covering approximately 42%. What was sequenced was blood, either unsorted or a sorted T cell fraction (not recorded which). These receptor sequences come from a male donor with ankylosing spondylitis. Each CDR3 is given with its conserved first and last residue. The order of the fields is V gene, clone size, J gene, D gene, CDR3 protein, CDR3 DNA. D genes are given only for firm matches. Clone size is given for some rows only: seen once, a few or many times, or a class if the clone is expanded.

>TRBV13|few|TRBJ1-1|.
CASRQMNTEAFF
TGTGCCAGCAGACAGATGAACACTGAAGCTTTCTTT
>TRBV5-1|once|TRBJ2-3|TRBD2
CASTTLVAGDPDTQYF
TGCGCCAGCACTACGCTAGTAGCGGGAGACCCAGATACGCAGTATTTT
>TRBV29-1|.|TRBJ2-3|TRBD2
CSVPSGVGTDTQYF
TGCAGCGTACCTAGCGGGGTAGGCACAGATACGCAGTATTTT
>TRBV15|.|TRBJ2-1|.
CATRNPGQGWNNEQFF
TGTGCCACCAGAAACCCCGGGCAGGGGTGGAACAATGAGCAGTTCTTC
>TRBV6-5|.|TRBJ2-2|.
CASSYTGAGELFF
TGTGCCAGCAGTTACACGGGCGCCGGGGAGCTGTTTTTT
>TRBV27|.|TRBJ1-1|.
CASGPVANTEAFF
TGTGCCAGCGGACCCGTGGCGAACACTGAAGCTTTCTTT
>TRBV27|few|TRBJ1-2|.
CASSSHREVYGYTF
TGTGCCAGCAGTTCGCACAGGGAGGTGTATGGCTACACCTTC
>TRBV12-3/TRBV12-4|.|TRBJ2-3|.
CASSPWAGADTDTQYF
TGTGCCAGCAGCCCCTGGGCGGGGGCCGACACAGATACGCAGTATTTT
>TRBV7-9|few|TRBJ2-7|.
CASSFSLDEQYF
TGTGCCAGCAGCTTTAGTCTCGACGAGCAGTACTTC
>TRBV3-1|.|TRBJ2-1|TRBD2
CASSQPGLAIEQFF
TGTGCCAGCAGCCAACCGGGACTAGCGATTGAGCAGTTCTTC
>TRBV5-1|few|TRBJ1-1|.
CASSLWGDINTEAFF
TGCGCCAGCAGCTTGTGGGGGGACATAAACACTGAAGCTTTCTTT
>TRBV6-2/TRBV6-3|.|TRBJ1-5|.
CASSRSTSDIVDQPQHF
TGTGCCAGCAGTCGATCAACCAGCGACATAGTCGATCAGCCCCAGCATTTT
>TRBV29-1|few|TRBJ1-2|.
CSVESDVSNYGYTF
TGCAGCGTTGAATCCGACGTTTCTAACTATGGCTACACCTTC
>TRBV3-1|few|TRBJ2-1|.
CASSQDLGYNEQFF
TGTGCCAGCAGCCAGGACCTTGGCTACAATGAGCAGTTCTTC
>TRBV6-4|few|TRBJ2-3|.
CASSKQGEGDTQYF
TGTGCCAGCAGTAAGCAGGGAGAGGGAGATACGCAGTATTTT
>TRBV7-8|.|TRBJ2-1|.
CASSLTRGDVWGQFF
TGTGCCAGCAGCTTAACCAGGGGGGACGTCTGGGGGCAGTTCTTC
>TRBV7-9|many|TRBJ2-2|.
CASRGSGGVTGELFF
TGTGCCAGCAGAGGTAGCGGCGGGGTTACCGGGGAGCTGTTTTTT
>TRBV20-1|.|TRBJ2-1|TRBD2
CSARGLNNEQFF
TGCAGTGCTAGGGGACTAAACAATGAGCAGTTCTTC